Listed below are T cell receptor beta chains from one sample, sequenced in a study of post-analysis software for immune sequencing data. Each CDR3 protein gets one entry after TCRdb re-called the PCR reads with MiXCR. The repertoire holds roughly 730,000 distinct CDR3 sequences, with 25% to 30% as singletons. The sequenced sample consisted of blood. The receptor source for this set is a girl aged 10-17 years with multiple sclerosis. Each CDR3 is given with its conserved first and last residue. The order of the fields is V gene, clone size, J gene, D gene, CDR3 protein, CDR3 DNA. A D gene is named only where the DNA matches it firmly. Rows give clone size only sometimes, using once, few, many, or a class for an expanded clone.

V: TRBV28; size: few; J: TRBJ1-2; D: NA; CDR3: CASRLGGRSGYTF; DNA: TGTGCCAGCAGACTGGGCGGGAGGAGTGGCTACACCTTC
V: TRBV7-9; size: NA; J: TRBJ2-3; D: TRBD2; CDR3: CASSLGLAGLSTDTQYF; DNA: TGTGCCAGCAGCCTCGGACTAGCGGGGCTTAGCACAGATACGCAGTATTTT
V: TRBV20-1; size: NA; J: TRBJ2-7; D: TRBD2; CDR3: CSARVRGRAFYEQYF; DNA: TGCAGTGCTAGAGTCCGCGGGAGGGCCTTCTATGAGCAGTACTTC
V: TRBV5-1; size: few; J: TRBJ2-1; D: NA; CDR3: CASSLSRSSYNEQFF; DNA: TGCGCCAGCAGCTTGTCTCGGAGCTCCTACAATGAGCAGTTCTTC
V: TRBV29-1; size: few; J: TRBJ2-3; D: NA; CDR3: CSVSREDTQYF; DNA: TGCAGCGTGAGCAGGGAGGATACGCAGTATTTT
V: TRBV7-6; size: NA; J: TRBJ1-1; D: NA; CDR3: CASSFRQSTEAFF; DNA: TGTGCCAGCAGCTTCAGACAGAGCACTGAAGCTTTCTTT
V: TRBV6-2/TRBV6-3; size: NA; J: TRBJ2-2; D: NA; CDR3: CALRGLTNTGELFF; DNA: TGTGCCTTGCGAGGACTAACGAACACCGGGGAGCTGTTTTTT
V: TRBV6-2/TRBV6-3; size: NA; J: TRBJ1-5; D: NA; CDR3: CASSYAGANQPQHF; DNA: TGTGCCAGCAGTTATGCAGGGGCCAATCAGCCCCAGCATTTT
V: TRBV7-2; size: many; J: TRBJ2-7; D: TRBD2; CDR3: CASSSGLAGIPYEQYF; DNA: TGTGCCAGCAGCTCCGGACTAGCGGGGATTCCCTACGAGCAGTACTTC
V: TRBV5-1; size: few; J: TRBJ1-2; D: NA; CDR3: CASSLTGSSRSGYTF; DNA: TGCGCCAGCAGCTTGACTGGATCCTCCCGGAGTGGCTACACCTTC
V: TRBV24-1; size: NA; J: TRBJ2-1; D: NA; CDR3: CATSGDLGQSSYNEQFF; DNA: TGTGCCACCAGTGGCGATCTCGGACAGAGCTCCTACAATGAGCAGTTCTTC
V: TRBV6-5; size: NA; J: TRBJ2-7; D: TRBD1; CDR3: CASSYYRSGGLGYEQYF; DNA: TGTGCCAGCAGCTACTATAGATCAGGGGGCCTCGGCTACGAGCAGTACTTC
V: TRBV20-1; size: many; J: TRBJ2-7; D: TRBD1; CDR3: CSARDQAGGSYEQYF; DNA: TGCAGTGCTAGAGATCAGGCAGGGGGCTCCTACGAGCAGTACTTC
V: TRBV20-1; size: NA; J: TRBJ2-4; D: NA; CDR3: CNAQEASLGGIQYF; DNA: TGCAATGCTCAAGAGGCGTCACTCGGTGGCATTCAGTACTTC
V: TRBV7-6; size: many; J: TRBJ2-1; D: TRBD1; CDR3: CASSTAGTGTNEQFF; DNA: TGTGCCAGCAGCACTGCCGGGACAGGGACGAATGAGCAGTTCTTC
V: TRBV20-1; size: NA; J: TRBJ2-5; D: NA; CDR3: CGARVGVVVTQYF; DNA: TGCGGTGCTAGAGTGGGGGTGGTGGTGACCCAGTACTTC
V: TRBV18; size: few; J: TRBJ2-6; D: NA; CDR3: CASSPTQTSGANVLTF; DNA: TGTGCCAGCTCACCTACCCAGACCTCTGGGGCCAACGTCCTGACTTTC
V: TRBV7-9; size: NA; J: TRBJ2-3; D: NA; CDR3: CATLGPSTDTQYF; DNA: TGTGCCACACTGGGTCCTAGCACAGATACGCAGTATTTT
V: TRBV9; size: NA; J: TRBJ1-1; D: NA; CDR3: CASSVYPVGLNTEAFF; DNA: TGTGCCAGCAGCGTCTACCCCGTGGGGCTGAACACTGAAGCTTTCTTT
V: TRBV29-1; size: NA; J: TRBJ1-2; D: NA; CDR3: CSAEGVKGFPNYGYTF; DNA: TGCAGCGCAGAGGGGGTAAAGGGTTTCCCTAACTATGGCTACACCTTC
V: TRBV29-1; size: many; J: TRBJ2-7; D: NA; CDR3: CSASGSPSYEQYF; DNA: TGCAGCGCATCAGGGTCCCCCTCCTACGAGCAGTACTTC
V: TRBV24-1; size: NA; J: TRBJ2-7; D: NA; CDR3: CATSDSTGIYEQYF; DNA: TGTGCCACCAGTGATTCCACAGGGATCTACGAGCAGTACTTC
V: TRBV27; size: NA; J: TRBJ2-1; D: TRBD1; CDR3: CASRVSGTGANEQFF; DNA: TGTGCCAGCAGAGTATCCGGGACAGGGGCCAATGAGCAGTTCTTC
V: TRBV3-1; size: NA; J: TRBJ2-7; D: NA; CDR3: CASSQSLQAYEQYF; DNA: TGTGCCAGCAGCCAATCTCTGCAGGCCTACGAGCAGTACTTC
V: TRBV4-3; size: NA; J: TRBJ2-1; D: TRBD2; CDR3: CASSRTGLAGFNEQFF; DNA: TGCGCCAGCAGCCGTACGGGACTAGCGGGATTCAATGAGCAGTTCTTC
V: TRBV12-3/TRBV12-4; size: many; J: TRBJ2-5; D: TRBD2; CDR3: CASSQGGEETQYF; DNA: TGTGCCAGCAGCCAGGGAGGGGAAGAGACCCAGTACTTC
V: TRBV20-1; size: NA; J: TRBJ2-5; D: TRBD2; CDR3: CSAVNPLAGGQETQYF; DNA: TGCAGTGCCGTAAACCCACTAGCGGGGGGCCAAGAGACCCAGTACTTC
V: TRBV6-5; size: NA; J: TRBJ1-6; D: NA; CDR3: CASSRSEGSYNSPLHF; DNA: TGTGCCAGCAGTCGCTCGGAAGGGTCCTATAATTCACCCCTCCACTTT
V: TRBV20-1; size: NA; J: TRBJ2-3; D: TRBD1; CDR3: CSAPDRAIRTDTQYF; DNA: TGCAGTGCTCCTGACAGGGCTATTCGCACAGATACGCAGTATTTT
V: TRBV9; size: NA; J: TRBJ2-7; D: NA; CDR3: CASSDSDSVGTYEQYF; DNA: TGTGCCAGCAGCGACTCGGACAGTGTGGGGACTTACGAGCAGTACTTC
V: TRBV18; size: NA; J: TRBJ2-3; D: NA; CDR3: CASSGGGPDTQYF; DNA: TGTGCCAGCTCAGGAGGGGGGCCAGATACGCAGTATTTT
V: TRBV11-2; size: few; J: TRBJ2-5; D: NA; CDR3: CASSLFGGQETQYF; DNA: TGTGCCAGCAGCTTATTCGGGGGCCAAGAGACCCAGTACTTC
V: TRBV3-1; size: NA; J: TRBJ2-5; D: TRBD1; CDR3: CASSQGTGIRETQYF; DNA: TGTGCCAGCAGCCAAGGGACAGGAATCAGAGAGACCCAGTACTTC
V: TRBV7-6; size: NA; J: TRBJ2-3; D: NA; CDR3: CASSLDIRGTDTQYF; DNA: TGTGCCAGCAGCTTAGATATTAGAGGAACAGATACGCAGTATTTT
V: TRBV18; size: once; J: TRBJ2-5; D: NA; CDR3: CASSPIPRQETQYF; DNA: TGTGCCAGCTCACCAATCCCAAGACAAGAGACCCAGTACTTC
V: TRBV7-8; size: few; J: TRBJ2-1; D: TRBD2; CDR3: CASSLDPPSGNRNEQFF; DNA: TGTGCCAGCAGCTTAGACCCCCCTAGCGGGAACCGGAATGAGCAGTTCTTC
V: TRBV5-8; size: NA; J: TRBJ2-5; D: TRBD1; CDR3: CASSARDRFLETQYF; DNA: TGTGCCAGCAGCGCCCGGGACAGGTTTTTGGAGACCCAGTACTTC
V: TRBV20-1; size: many; J: TRBJ1-5; D: NA; CDR3: CSARDRGNQPQHF; DNA: TGCAGTGCTAGAGATCGAGGCAATCAGCCCCAGCATTTT
V: TRBV3-1; size: NA; J: TRBJ1-1; D: NA; CDR3: CASSQDTPDTEAFF; DNA: TGTGCCAGCAGCCAAGACACTCCGGACACTGAAGCTTTCTTT
V: TRBV29-1; size: NA; J: TRBJ1-5; D: TRBD1; CDR3: CSVGQENNQPQHF; DNA: TGCAGCGTGGGACAGGAAAACAATCAGCCCCAGCATTTT
V: TRBV7-9; size: once; J: TRBJ2-5; D: NA; CDR3: CASTNEPRETQYF; DNA: TGTGCCAGCACCAATGAGCCCCGGGAGACCCAGTACTTC
V: TRBV5-1; size: few; J: TRBJ2-7; D: NA; CDR3: CASSLAVGVARHEQYF; DNA: TGCGCCAGCAGCTTGGCGGTGGGGGTAGCGAGGCACGAGCAGTACTTC
V: TRBV5-5; size: NA; J: TRBJ2-1; D: TRBD1; CDR3: CASSHGQGAYNEQFF; DNA: TGTGCCAGCAGCCACGGACAGGGGGCCTACAATGAGCAGTTCTTC
V: TRBV12-3/TRBV12-4; size: once; J: TRBJ1-5; D: TRBD1; CDR3: CASRAQGNVNQPQHF; DNA: TGTGCCAGCAGGGCACAGGGGAATGTCAATCAGCCCCAGCATTTT
V: TRBV15; size: NA; J: TRBJ1-2; D: NA; CDR3: CATSRDSSNYGYTF; DNA: TGTGCCACCAGCAGGGACAGTTCTAACTATGGCTACACCTTC
V: TRBV28; size: NA; J: TRBJ2-7; D: NA; CDR3: CASSSNRDSYEQYF; DNA: TGTGCCAGCAGCTCAAACAGGGACTCCTACGAGCAGTACTTC
V: TRBV20-1; size: NA; J: TRBJ1-2; D: TRBD1; CDR3: CSADLDRGGGYTF; DNA: TGCAGTGCCGATCTGGACAGGGGAGGCGGCTACACCTTC
V: TRBV25-1; size: few; J: TRBJ2-2; D: NA; CDR3: CASREAGPLFF; DNA: TGTGCCAGCCGCGAAGCCGGACCCCTGTTTTTT
V: TRBV7-2; size: few; J: TRBJ2-3; D: TRBD2; CDR3: CASSSEGKLAGVTDTQYF; DNA: TGTGCCAGCAGCTCGGAGGGGAAACTAGCGGGAGTCACAGATACGCAGTATTTT
V: TRBV29-1; size: NA; J: TRBJ2-2; D: TRBD2; CDR3: CSVGAGGGTGELFF; DNA: TGCAGCGTTGGCGCGGGAGGGGGGACCGGGGAGCTGTTTTTT
V: TRBV24-1; size: NA; J: TRBJ2-5; D: TRBD2; CDR3: CATSELAGGREETQYF; DNA: TGTGCCACCAGCGAACTAGCGGGAGGTCGAGAAGAGACCCAGTACTTC
V: TRBV14; size: NA; J: TRBJ2-2; D: TRBD1; CDR3: CASSYYGQGNTGELFF; DNA: TGTGCCAGCAGCTACTATGGACAGGGGAACACCGGGGAGCTGTTTTTT
V: TRBV6-5; size: many; J: TRBJ2-6; D: NA; CDR3: CASSYIGTAGANVLTF; DNA: TGTGCCAGCAGTTACATAGGCACTGCTGGGGCCAACGTCCTGACTTTC